The subject of this entry is one T cell receptor (beta chain). Its antigen has not been determined. Qualities for individual bases were not recorded, and no much larger clone is one base off. Healthy HIV-negative adults with no recently reported acute infections or vaccinations were included as donors. Only Caucasian adults living in Nashville, Tennessee, USA were represented among the donors. CD4+ T cells were enriched by magnetic negative selection, after which naive cells were positively selected on CD45RA and the negative fraction was taken as the memory subset. Blood was collected by leukapheresis, and PBMCs were isolated by Ficoll-Histopaque density gradient centrifugation and then cryopreserved in liquid nitrogen vapor phase. Purity and quantity of every magnetically sorted T cell population were checked by analytical flow cytometry. Genomic DNA was isolated from every sorted fraction and measured by UV absorbance on a Nanodrop 2000c.

Taken from cysteine to phenylalanine, the CDR3 has 13 residues. Only the CDR3 portion is preserved as DNA: 39 bases, with reading frame beginning at the first base. Trimming takes 0 bases off V and 14 bases off J; junction bases not matched to a gene: 4. Via the germline V gene, CDR1 is LGHNA and CDR2 YNFKEQ. These data belong to a study of shared clonotypes between healthy human individuals (dated by TCRdb to 2018 to 2020). Regarding the complete study: The cohort comprised a couple of women and three men aged 18 to 49 years. Per donor, three plates each were used for CD4 naive and CD4 memory, two for CD8 naive, and one for CD8 memory. To estimate repertoire size and how much clonotype sharing occurs between individuals, the study deeply sequenced the blood TCR repertoires of a handful of healthy adults. To increase sequencing depth and limit assay-specific biases, different laboratories used diverse techniques to prepare libraries and sequence TCR repertoires. Each donor's leukapheresis produced roughly between roughly 0.85 and 9 billion PBMCs. Broader findings and caveats from the paper: Compared with non-shared clonotypes, the clonotypes found in all four sorted-subset donors had higher generation probabilities. Only blood was sampled, and tissue TCR repertoires likely differ from those in blood. The small number of donors limited the genetic and exposure-history diversity represented. Rarefaction of sorted-subset datasets indicated incomplete sequencing despite the large sequencing depth. When a handful of donors were compared, the shared fraction of clonotypes was roughly 5% for naive CD4, about 4% for naive CD8, more than 2% for memory CD4, and 0.35% to 0.4% for memory CD8. Naive subsets generally had larger estimated clonotype richness than memory subsets. Based on pairwise subsampling, the degree of clonotype sharing among donors was expected to be affected by sequencing depth.

Using the deep immunoSEQ assay, multiplex PCR amplified TCR CDR3 regions from genomic DNA. Extracted genomic DNA from each cell subset was spread evenly across all wells of several immunoSEQ 96-well plates, with each plate serving as a replicate. For sorted subsets, about 220 ng of genomic DNA, equivalent to around 29,000 T cell genomes, went into each replicate PCR. Purified libraries were measured with a Qubit 3.0 fluorometer, size-checked on a Bioanalyzer 2100, and measured again with the KAPA Library Quantification kit. Every immunoSEQ 96-well plate was sequenced on a separate single-read 150-cycle Illumina NextSeq 550 flow cell. In the original analysis: Because only junctional sequences without quality scores were contained in the immunoSEQ output, filtering matching that applied to full-length reads could not be performed. To assign V/J genes and CDR3, sequences were annotated using PyIR, a Python wrapper for IgBLAST v1.9, with IMGT germline references. Any read was removed if the V/J assignment was weak (E-value above 1e-6), the CDR3 was missing, or the read contained stop codons, out-of-frame junctions, or ambiguous translated residues. V3J clonotypes were defined by identical inferred V gene, J gene, and CDR3 amino acid sequence. Percentage overlap between repertoires was calculated by dividing the number of shared unique clonotypes by the size of the smaller repertoire. Repertoire richness was assessed with RTK rarefaction, the Chao1 estimator, and Recon v2.1 estimates of unobserved clonotypes. For all TCRbeta clonotypes obtained by the gDNA method from a few donors, generation probabilities were computed with OLGA. TCRdb provides this immuneACCESS table in a form limited to in-frame rearrangements. Some clones are lacking; in checked studies, under half of them reflect an unresolved V gene, and why the rest are absent is not known. That table is the source of V, J and clone size, and D and trimming were worked out from the DNA. The sample table holds some 2,000,000 clones, of which 85% to 95% were seen once. The top ten clones comprise about 0.13% of the sample.

The source material was naive CD4+ T cells sorted from blood. Reading the label with the study, this specimen's cell subset or site is: CD45RA+ positively selected. The rearranged segments are TRBV4-2 and TRBJ1-6, with 7 bases aligning to TRBD1. This TCR derives from a man younger than 35 in good health. The CDR3 is CASSQEDRSSLHF. The nucleotide sequence reads TGTGCCAGCAGCCAAGAGGACAGGTCTTCCCTCCACTTT.